Shown below are 23 T cell receptor beta chains from a single sample sequenced in a study of glioma-infiltrating T cells. TCR alpha and beta CDR3 regions were amplified from RNA using iRepertoire nested multiplex PCR. TCRdb re-derived calls from the multiplex PCR reads in MiXCR, one entry per CDR3 protein. The sample lists approximately 110,000 distinct CDR3 sequences, approximately 26% occurring once. Sequences were obtained from glioma tissue, nonneoplastic brain tissue, or PBMCs (not recorded which). Receptors were obtained from a human donor with low-grade glioma or glioblastoma, undergoing nonglioma brain surgery, or in good health (not recorded which).

This clonotype was picked up many times. V usage is TRBV13 and J usage is TRBJ2-2, with D unresolved. The CDR3 is 14 amino acids. Germline values: CDR1 PRHDT, CDR2 FYEKMQ (reference sequence). V lost 1 base to trimming and J lost 6 bases, with 9 bases between them. DNA of the CDR3: TGTGCCAGCAGCTTAGTATTTGCGTCCGGGGAGCTGTTTTTT. Protein: CASSLVFASGELFF.

This clonotype has just a few counts. This chain joins TRBV7-9 and TRBJ2-5; TRBD2 matches 8 bases. The germline V gene encodes CDR1 SEHNR and CDR2 FQNEAQ (reference sequence). This CDR3 has 17 residues. The junction had 16 bases not matched to a gene; V was cut back by 8 bases and J by 2 bases. The CDR3 spells CASLPQGSGSEQETQYF. As DNA, the CDR3 is TGTGCCAGCCTCCCTCAGGGGAGCGGGAGTGAGCAAGAGACCCAGTACTTC. The whole variable domain, remainder taken from reference TRBV7-9 and TRBJ2-5, is DTGVSQNPRHKITKRGQNVTFRCDPISEHNRLYWYRQTLGQGPEFLTYFQNEAQLEKSRLLSDRFSAERPKGSFSTLEIQRTEQGDSAMYLCASLPQGSGSEQETQYFGPGTRLLVL.

The J gene is TRBJ1-2, the V gene TRBV19, with 7 bases that match TRBD1. Germline CDR1 is LNHDA and CDR2 is SQIVND (reference sequence). V shed 4 bases, J shed 3 bases, and the junction held 11 bases outside the gene matches. This CDR3 is 16 amino acids long. CDR3 nucleotide sequence: TGTGCCAGTAGTACCCCGAGAGGGGGCCGGGACTATGGCTACACCTTC. Translating gives CASSTPRGGRDYGYTF.

The rearrangement joins TRBV15 to TRBJ2-1; 10 bases align to TRBD2. The CDR3 length is 16 residues. Trimming cost V 1 base and J 6 bases; bases outside gene matches: 6. Germline CDR1 reads LNHNV; CDR2 reads YYDKDF (reference sequence). CDR3 sequence: CATSRVSSGSSNEQFF. The CDR3 DNA is TGTGCCACCAGCAGAGTTTCTAGCGGGAGCTCCAATGAGCAGTTCTTC.

This clonotype was recorded many times. CDR3 sequence reads: CASWGLGSYEQYF. The DNA for the CDR3 is TGTGCCAGCTGGGGGCTAGGGTCCTACGAGCAGTACTTC. The chain recombines TRBV28 with TRBJ2-7; TRBD1 is a possible D gene (6 bases). The germline V gene has CDR1 MDHEN and CDR2 SYDVKM. CDR3 length equals 13 residues. V was shortened by 8 bases and J by 1 base, with 12 bases between the two germline ends.

For this clonotype: This may be a read error, as it is one base from a much larger clone. This chain connects TRBV7-3 to TRBJ1-1; a possible D gene is TRBD1 (6 bases). CDR1 is SGHTA, CDR2 FQGTGA, per germline. The CDR3 is made up of 12 amino acids. CDR3 sequence: CDSSLNRAEAFF. CDR3 sequence (DNA): TGTGACAGCAGCTTAAACAGGGCTGAAGCTTTCTTT.

This clonotype has at least ten counts. This chain uses TRBV4-1 with TRBJ1-5, with TRBD1 as a possible D gene (5 bases). With 3 bases removed from V and 9 bases from J, the gap between germline ends came to 27 bases. This CDR3 is 18 amino acids long. Germline lookup yields CDR1 MGHRA and CDR2 YSYEKL. CDR3 in DNA: TGCGCCAGCAGCCAGGATCATCCGGACACGTACCTTGGTTGGCCCCAGCATTTT. Encoded protein: CASSQDHPDTYLGWPQHF.

The chain is built from TRBV24-1 and TRBJ2-5; 7 nucleotides line up with TRBD2. CDR1 KGHDR and CDR2 SFDVKD come from the germline V gene. J gave up 4 bases and V 2 bases, and 6 bases lay outside the gene matches. This CDR3 comprises 15 residues. This chain's CDR3 is CATSDSRGSGETQYF. The DNA for the CDR3 is TGTGCCACCAGTGATTCGCGGGGGTCCGGAGAGACCCAGTACTTC.

This clonotype was recorded at least ten times. V is TRBV20-1 and J is TRBJ2-7, with 10 positions matching TRBD1. Trimming at V came to 1 base and at J to 2 bases, leaving 5 bases not matched to a gene. The V gene's germline CDR1 is DFQATT and CDR2 SNEGSKA (reference sequence). The CDR3 has 15 amino acids. The chain's CDR3 is CSARADRGRTYEQYF. The CDR3 DNA sequence: TGCAGTGCTAGAGCAGACAGGGGGCGAACCTACGAGCAGTACTTC.

Comment on this clonotype: Possible read error: a much larger clone is one base away. The conserved phenylalanine or tryptophan is not found at the CDR3 terminus, so this likely reflects a read error. This rearrangement joins TRBV10-2 to TRBJ2-5; weak D call: TRBD2 (5 bases). This CDR3 spans 12 amino acids. Between the trimmed V and J ends, which lost 11 bases and 1 base, there was a span of 11 bases. CDR1 and CDR2 (germline): WSHSY, SAAADI. In DNA form, the CDR3 reads TGCGCCCTCGAGGGCGGCCAAGAGACCCAGTACCTC. Translated: CALEGGQETQYL.

This clonotype has a handful of counts. The rearrangement joins TRBV5-6 to TRBJ2-1; D remains ambiguous. Germline V CDR1 and CDR2: SGHDT, YYEEEE. V gave up 4 bases and J gave up 8 bases, with 7 bases separating them. The length of the CDR3 is 11 residues. The CDR3 loop reads CASSQRYEQFF. The DNA of the CDR3 is TGTGCCAGCAGCCAAAGATATGAGCAGTTCTTC.

In this sample, this clonotype turned up many times. The V call is TRBV28, the J call TRBJ2-4, with 11 bases matching TRBD2. Germline lookup yields CDR1 MDHEN and CDR2 SYDVKM. Trimming removed 5 bases from V and 8 bases from J; junction bases left unmatched: 5. CDR3 length equals 14 residues. The CDR3 DNA follows: TGTGCCAGCAGTGTTAGCGGGAGGGCCGACATTCAGTACTTC. It is translated as CASSVSGRADIQYF.

This clonotype was observed many times. This sequence joins TRBV7-2 and TRBJ2-5; D is perhaps TRBD2 (5 bases). The CDR3 covers 14 residues. The V and J ends lost 1 base and 5 bases respectively, with 11 bases between them. Looked up from germline, CDR1 is SGHTA and CDR2 is FQGNSA. CDR3 sequence reads: CASSLGEWRETQYF. DNA of the CDR3: TGTGCCAGCAGCTTAGGAGAGTGGAGGGAGACCCAGTACTTC.

The chain carries TRBV19 and TRBJ2-1, with TRBD1 as a possible D gene (5 bases). This CDR3 spans 14 amino acids. The germline V gene has CDR1 LNHDA and CDR2 SQIVND (reference sequence). V lost 3 bases, J lost 5 bases, and 11 bases lay in between. CDR3 coding DNA: TGTGCCAGTAGTATGGGGCAAAGCCACAATGAGCAGTTCTTC. Translating it yields CASSMGQSHNEQFF.

The V call is TRBV27, the J call TRBJ1-1, with D perhaps matching TRBD1 (5 bases). V was clipped by 6 bases and J by 1 base, with 9 bases between them. Germline V gene sequence: CDR1 MNHEY, CDR2 SMNVEV (reference sequence). The length of the CDR3 is 13 residues. The chain's CDR3 is CASRGQRNTEAFF. The CDR3 DNA reads as TGTGCCAGCAGGGGGCAACGGAACACTGAAGCTTTCTTT.

The count of this clonotype is one. The CDR3 coding sequence is TGTGCCAGCAGGTTTTACAATGAGCAGTTCTTC. It codes for CASRFYNEQFF. The rearrangement links TRBV5-5 to TRBJ2-1, with D unresolved. CDR3 length: 11 amino acids. V was shortened by 5 bases and J by 4 bases, with 4 bases between the two germline ends. Germline lookup yields CDR1 SGHKS and CDR2 YYEKEE (reference sequence).

With regard to this clonotype: A read error is possible here, since a much larger clone lies one base away. The chain couples TRBV18 to TRBJ1-5; 12 positions agree with TRBD1. CDR3 length: 17 residues. Germline CDR1 KGHSH, CDR2 LQKENI. Here the CDR3 reads CASSPRDRGRSNRPQHF. The CDR3 DNA is TGTGCCAGCTCACCCCGGGACAGGGGGCGAAGCAATCGGCCCCAGCATTTT.

The table lists this clonotype with many counts. This rearrangement joins TRBV14 to TRBJ1-2, with unresolved D. Germline V lookup: CDR1 SGHDN, CDR2 FVKESK. Trimming shortened V by 1 base and J by 4 bases, and 16 bases separated the two germline ends. The CDR3 is 16 residues long. CDR3 nucleotide sequence: TGTGCCAGCAGCCAAGCTACAGCGCCATCGATCTATGGCTACACCTTC. Translation gives CASSQATAPSIYGYTF.

This clonotype has ten or more counts. The V and J genes are TRBV10-3 and TRBJ2-7; 13 positions match TRBD2. With V trimmed by 3 bases and J by 0 bases, 8 bases remained unmatched. The CDR3 is 18 amino acids. CDR1 is ENHRY and CDR2 is SYGVKD in the germline V gene. CDR3 nucleotide sequence: TGTGCCATCAGTGACTCTATTCGACTAGCGGGGGGCTCCTACGAGCAGTACTTC. Residues: CAISDSIRLAGGSYEQYF.

Note on this clonotype: The CDR3 end shows no conserved phenylalanine or tryptophan, and so a read error is likely. This rearrangement joins TRBV7-4 to TRBJ1-5; D possibly corresponds to TRBD1 (5 bases). Germline V gene lookup returns CDR1 SGHVT and CDR2 SQSDAQ. CDR3 length: 14 amino acids. The CDR3 loop is CASSERGDDQPQHL. CDR3 coding DNA: TGTGCCAGCTCCGAGCGGGGGGACGATCAGCCGCAGCATTTG.

This chain connects TRBV29-1 to TRBJ2-1; D may be TRBD1 (7 bases). Trimming took 7 bases from V and 8 from J, leaving 21 bases between them. CDR3 size: 14 residues. Germline V gene lookup returns CDR1 SQVTM and CDR2 ANQGSEA. As DNA, the CDR3 is TGCAGCGCGGGACAGCTAGGGGGAGGCCATGAGCAGTTCTTC. Protein product: CSAGQLGGGHEQFF.

This clonotype was found many times. The chain has TRBV6-2 or TRBV6-3 and TRBJ2-2, with D maybe TRBD1 (5 bases). Germline CDR1 and CDR2: MNHEY and SVGEGT. CDR3 length: 13 residues. V lost 4 bases, J lost 7 bases, and 10 bases lay in between. This CDR3 is CASSSPQGGELFF. Written as DNA, the CDR3 is TGTGCCAGCAGTTCCCCCCAGGGCGGGGAGCTGTTTTTT.

Notes on this clonotype: A read error may account for a junction end that differs from germline. V gene TRBV6-2 or TRBV6-3 combines with J gene TRBJ1-6; 9 nucleotides align to TRBD1. This CDR3 is built from 14 residues. Germline CDR1 MNHEY, CDR2 SVGEGT. Here the CDR3 reads CASSYGTGNTPLNF. The CDR3 DNA sequence: TGTGCCAGCAGTTACGGGACAGGGAACACACCCCTCAACTTT.